Sequencing of this T cell receptor (beta chain) was carried out in a study of blood T cell repertoires in COVID-19. The table came from immunoSEQ multiplex PCR; TCRdb's copy has only in-frame clones and leaves some out. The profile shows about 260,000 clones, around 87% of them singletons. Germline V gene lookup returns CDR1 SGDLS and CDR2 YYNGEE. The CDR3 consists of 14 residues. With V trimmed by 5 bases and J by 6 bases, 10 bases remained unmatched. What was sequenced was peripheral blood. This clonotype was sampled from a woman aged 55-69 years with COVID-19, enrolled during active disease. This sequence joins TRBV9 and TRBJ2-7, with TRBD1 matching 8 bases. The CDR3 loop is CASSSTGGGGEQYF. The CDR3 DNA follows: TGTGCCAGCAGTTCCACAGGGGGAGGAGGCGAGCAGTACTTC.